These 14 T cell receptor beta chains were sequenced from one sample in a study of blood T cell repertoires in COVID-19. Repertoires were generated with immunoSEQ multiplex PCR, while TCRdb's copy carries only in-frame clones and drops some. The sample contains about 170,000 clones, around 81% of which appear only once. Sequencing was carried out using peripheral blood. The receptor source for this set is a human donor with acute or convalescent COVID-19. The donor label of this sample is uncertain.

V usage is TRBV28 and J usage is TRBJ1-1; tentatively, D is TRBD1 (6 bases). This CDR3 has 14 residues. The ends were cut back, 3 bases at V and 5 bases at J, with 13 bases in the middle. Germline CDR1 and CDR2: MDHEN and SYDVKM. The CDR3 spells CASSLSNRDTEAFF. CDR3 nucleotide sequence: TGTGCCAGCAGTTTGTCCAACAGGGATACTGAAGCTTTCTTT. Supplemented by reference TRBV28 and TRBJ1-1, the full variable domain reads DVKVTQSSRYLVKRTGEKVFLECVQDMDHENMFWYRQDPGLGLRLIYFSYDVKMKEKGDIPEGYSVSREKKERFSLILESASTNQTSMYLCASSLSNRDTEAFFGQGTRLTVV.

This chain connects TRBV9 to TRBJ2-5, with 8 bases aligning to TRBD2. Germline V gene sequence: CDR1 SGDLS, CDR2 YYNGEE. CDR3 length: 18 residues. J gave up 1 base and V 0 bases, and 11 bases lay outside the gene matches. Written as DNA, the CDR3 is TGTGCCAGCAGCGTAGACGGTACGGGGGGGACCTTCCAAGAGACCCAGTACTTC. The encoded protein is CASSVDGTGGTFQETQYF.

J is TRBJ1-1 and V is TRBV10-3, with a possible D match to TRBD1 (6 bases). This CDR3 contains 14 residues. Germline V lookup: CDR1 ENHRY, CDR2 SYGVKD. The V end was cut by 5 bases, the J end by 0 bases, with 10 bases between. The CDR3 region has the DNA TGTGCCATCAGTTTACAGGGTATGAACACTGAAGCTTTCTTT. Residues: CAISLQGMNTEAFF.

A few counts support this clone. The chain links TRBV5-5 to TRBJ2-2; weak D call: TRBD2 (5 bases). CDR1 and CDR2 (germline): SGHKS, YYEKEE (reference sequence). The germline V and J ends were trimmed by 1 base and 4 bases, with 8 bases remaining between them. There are 14 residues in the CDR3. The CDR3 DNA sequence: TGTGCCAGCAGCTTGCGGGATCCCACCGGGGAGCTGTTTTTT. This gives the protein CASSLRDPTGELFF.

This clone occurred a few times. The chain has TRBV27 and TRBJ1-3; no clear D gene. Trimming removed 4 bases at V and 4 bases at J, with 5 bases between. Germline CDR1 reads MNHEY; CDR2 reads SMNVEV (reference sequence). The CDR3 loop spans 12 amino acids. For the CDR3, the DNA is TGTGCCAGCAGTTCTCCGGGAAACACCATATATTTT. Encoded protein: CASSSPGNTIYF.

This clone was counted a single time. The chain couples TRBV18 to TRBJ1-5, with D perhaps TRBD1 (6 bases). The CDR3 sequence is 15 residues long. Between the trimmed V and J ends, which lost 3 bases and 4 bases, there was a span of 13 bases. Germline CDR1 reads KGHSH; CDR2 reads LQKENI. CDR3 in amino acids: CASSPPGGPNQPQHF. CDR3 nucleotides: TGTGCCAGCTCACCCCCGGGGGGCCCAAATCAGCCCCAGCATTTT.

This clone was detected ten times or more. CDR3 in DNA: TGCGCCAGCAGTCGGACTAGCGGGGCCACAGATACGCAGTATTTT. This sequence encodes CASSRTSGATDTQYF. This rearrangement joins TRBV10-1 to TRBJ2-3; 12 bases match TRBD2. J gave up 2 bases and V 5 bases, and 2 bases lay outside the gene matches. The germline CDR1 and CDR2 sequences are WNHNN and SYGVQD (reference sequence). This CDR3 contains 15 residues.

The count of this clone is one. The V gene is TRBV12-3 or TRBV12-4, the J gene TRBJ1-2; D is possibly TRBD1 (6 bases). Trimming removed 7 bases from V and 8 bases from J, with 17 bases in between. This CDR3 region has 13 residues. The CDR3 spells CASILSRTEGYTF. The CDR3 nucleotides are TGTGCCAGCATCCTCTCTCGGACAGAAGGCTACACCTTC.

In DNA, the CDR3 is TGTGCCAGCAGTAAGTTGACAGGGTTCGGAGAGACCCAGTACTTC. This encodes CASSKLTGFGETQYF. The chain joins TRBV6-5 to TRBJ2-5; the match to TRBD1 covers 7 bases. V lost 5 bases, J lost 4 bases, and 10 bases stayed unmatched. Germline values: CDR1 MNHEY, CDR2 SVGAGI. CDR3 size: 15 residues.

The rearrangement links TRBV7-6 to TRBJ2-3; D is ambiguous. V was shortened by 2 bases and J by 3 bases, with 6 bases between the two germline ends. The CDR3 is 13 amino acids. CDR1 is SGHVS and CDR2 is FNYEAQ in the germline V gene. The CDR3 sequence is CASSLPVTDTQYF. CDR3 DNA sequence: TGTGCCAGCAGCTTACCTGTAACAGATACGCAGTATTTT.

The chain carries TRBV18 and TRBJ1-2; no clear D. CDR1 KGHSH and CDR2 LQKENI come from the germline V gene. The V and J ends lost 3 bases and 0 bases respectively, with 8 bases between them. The CDR3 has 14 residues. In DNA, the CDR3 is TGTGCCAGCTCACCTGACCTAGCTAACTATGGCTACACCTTC. This codes for CASSPDLANYGYTF.

The J gene is TRBJ1-5, the V gene TRBV7-9, with 9 bases that match TRBD1. The CDR3 loop spans 16 amino acids. The J segment lost 6 bases and the V segment lost 0 bases, leaving 6 bases of the junction unmatched. Germline CDR1 and CDR2: SEHNR and FQNEAQ (reference sequence). The chain's CDR3 is CASSLAMDRGIQPQHF. The CDR3 DNA sequence: TGTGCCAGCAGCTTAGCCATGGACAGGGGAATTCAGCCCCAGCATTTT.

The V and J genes are TRBV28 and TRBJ1-1, with D possibly matching TRBD1 (6 bases). Germline V gene lookup returns CDR1 MDHEN and CDR2 SYDVKM. This CDR3 region has 13 residues. Trimming stripped 3 bases from V and 7 bases from J, with 12 bases between. CDR3 region: CASSFGGPVEAFF. The CDR3 region has the DNA TGTGCCAGCAGTTTCGGGGGGCCAGTTGAAGCTTTCTTT. The whole variable domain, remainder taken from reference TRBV28 and TRBJ1-1, is DVKVTQSSRYLVKRTGEKVFLECVQDMDHENMFWYRQDPGLGLRLIYFSYDVKMKEKGDIPEGYSVSREKKERFSLILESASTNQTSMYLCASSFGGPVEAFFGQGTRLTVV.

This rearrangement joins TRBV12-5 to TRBJ2-2, with D perhaps matching TRBD1 (6 bases). V lost 7 bases and J 6 bases, leaving 24 bases between the germline ends. Looked up from germline, CDR1 is LGHNT and CDR2 is FRNRAP. The CDR3 has 17 residues. In DNA form, the CDR3 reads TGTGCTAGTGCGGCACCCCCCGGGACACCTTTGGCCGGGGAGCTGTTTTTT. This codes for CASAAPPGTPLAGELFF. The whole variable domain, remainder taken from reference TRBV12-5 and TRBJ2-2, is DARVTQTPRHKVTEMGQEVTMRCQPILGHNTVFWYRQTMMQGLELLAYFRNRAPLDDSGMPKDRFSAEMPDATLATLKIQPSEPRDSAVYFCASAAPPGTPLAGELFFGEGSRLTVL.